This T cell receptor beta chain was captured in a study of cytomegalovirus exposure and HLA in healthy donors. Between the trimmed V and J ends, which lost 2 bases and 2 bases, there was a span of 13 bases. The germline CDR1 and CDR2 sequences are LNHDA and SQIVND (reference sequence). This CDR3 is built from 15 residues. Healthy bone marrow donors made up the cohort. Researchers ran the PCR with 60 Vbeta and 13 Jbeta primers. Profiling relied on immunoSEQ multiplex PCR, and the TCRdb table lists in-frame clones only, not all of them. Seen here are some 170,000 clones, roughly 79% observed once, and the top ten hold roughly 4.9%. Study conclusions and caveats: With further analysis later on, most CMV-associated TCR beta chains appeared HLA-restricted. Reportedly, cytomegalovirus status was diagnosed with high sensitivity and specificity. In a later analysis, compared with equally common non-associated chains, HLA-associated beta chains were more expanded.

Concerning this clone itself: Antigen specificity is unknown.

This chain connects TRBV19 to TRBJ2-7, with D maybe TRBD1 (6 bases). The origin of this receptor is a woman between 18 and 30 years old in good health and CMV-seropositive. The sequenced material came from PBMCs. CDR3 in amino acids: CASSISAGATYEQYF. The CDR3 DNA reads TGTGCCAGTAGTATATCAGCAGGGGCTACCTACGAGCAGTACTTC.